This T cell receptor beta chain originates from a study of shared clonotypes between healthy human individuals. The CDR3 runs 15 residues. Germline lookup yields CDR1 MDHEN and CDR2 SYDVKM. Trimming stripped 2 bases from V and 4 bases from J, with 12 bases between. Investigators spread the genomic DNA of each subset evenly over several immunoSEQ plates. Only in-frame clones appear in the TCRdb table, and some are missing; sequencing was by immunoSEQ multiplex PCR. The sample includes hundreds of thousands of clones, just over 95% of them seen just once. Study-level points and caveats: Only blood was sampled; tissue repertoires likely differ. Larger estimated richness was generally recorded for naive subsets relative to memory subsets.

As regards this clone: What it recognizes is unknown.

The specimen was memory CD8+ T cells sorted from blood. Subset meaning: CD45RO+ cells pooled with CCR7-negative TemRA cells. The chain carries TRBV28 and TRBJ1-5, with unresolved D. This clonotype originated in a young man in good health. The CDR3 DNA reads as TGTGCCAGCAGTTTAGCCCGGGGAGTAAATCAGCCCCAGCATTTT. Its translation: CASSLARGVNQPQHF. The whole variable domain, remainder taken from reference TRBV28 and TRBJ1-5, is DVKVTQSSRYLVKRTGEKVFLECVQDMDHENMFWYRQDPGLGLRLIYFSYDVKMKEKGDIPEGYSVSREKKERFSLILESASTNQTSMYLCASSLARGVNQPQHFGDGTRLSIL.